The source of this T cell receptor beta chain is a study of blood T cell repertoires in COVID-19. The assay was immunoSEQ multiplex PCR, and TCRdb's table has in-frame clones only and misses some. Among some 190,000 clones listed, about 84% were seen once. This CDR3 contains 15 residues. After removal of 5 bases from V and 4 bases from J, the junction contained 8 bases not matched to a gene. Germline V CDR1 and CDR2: SGHTA, FQGNSA. The chain links TRBV7-2 to TRBJ2-1; 7 bases are shared with TRBD2. Specimen: peripheral blood. This sequence was found in a person between 65 and 79 years old with COVID-19, enrolled during active disease. The CDR3 loop reads CASSTLADLYNEQFF. The CDR3 DNA is TGTGCCAGCAGCACCCTAGCGGATCTTTACAATGAGCAGTTCTTC.